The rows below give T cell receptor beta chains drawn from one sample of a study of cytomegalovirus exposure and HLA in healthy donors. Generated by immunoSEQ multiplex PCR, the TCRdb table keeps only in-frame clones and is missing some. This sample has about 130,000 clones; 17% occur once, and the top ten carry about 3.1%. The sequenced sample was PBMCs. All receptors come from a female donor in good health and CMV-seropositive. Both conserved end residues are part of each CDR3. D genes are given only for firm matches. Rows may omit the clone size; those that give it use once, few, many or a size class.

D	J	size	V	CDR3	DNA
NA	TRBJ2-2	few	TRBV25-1	CASSVGVTGELFF	TGTGCCAGCAGTGTAGGGGTTACCGGGGAGCTGTTTTTT
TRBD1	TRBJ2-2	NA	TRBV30	CAWSTTGFGELFF	TGTGCCTGGAGTACGACAGGGTTCGGGGAGCTGTTTTTT
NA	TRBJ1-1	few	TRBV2	CASRPTVGNTEAFF	TGTGCCAGCAGACCGACAGTGGGGAACACTGAAGCTTTCTTT
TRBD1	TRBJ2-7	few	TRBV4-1	CASSQRTGGFTYEQYF	TGCGCCAGCAGCCAGAGAACAGGGGGCTTCACCTACGAGCAGTACTTC
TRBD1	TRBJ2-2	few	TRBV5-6	CASRLKQGANTGELFF	TGTGCCAGCAGACTAAAACAGGGGGCGAACACCGGGGAGCTGTTTTTT
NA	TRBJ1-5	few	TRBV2	CASSGEGLFNQPQHF	TGTGCCAGCAGTGGGGAGGGCCTATTCAATCAGCCCCAGCATTTT
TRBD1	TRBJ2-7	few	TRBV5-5	CASSEGQGFLEEQYF	TGTGCCAGCAGTGAGGGACAGGGGTTTTTGGAGGAGCAGTACTTC
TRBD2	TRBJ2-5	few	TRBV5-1	CASSYAGTSEETQYF	TGCGCCAGCAGCTATGCCGGGACTAGTGAAGAGACCCAGTACTTC
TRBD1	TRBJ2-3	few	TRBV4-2	CASSQGGTGRLWTDTQYF	TGTGCCAGCAGCCAAGGTGGGACAGGGAGGTTGTGGACAGATACGCAGTATTTT
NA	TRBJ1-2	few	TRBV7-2	CASSRGLTGFYGYTF	TGTGCCAGCAGCCGGGGATTGACAGGTTTCTATGGCTACACCTTC
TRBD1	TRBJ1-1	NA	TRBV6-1	CASSESDRGRGGAFF	TGTGCCAGCAGTGAGTCAGACAGGGGGCGGGGAGGAGCTTTCTTT
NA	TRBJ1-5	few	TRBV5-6	CASRFGAAGAFSQPQHF	TGTGCCAGCAGGTTTGGGGCCGCGGGGGCTTTTTCTCAGCCCCAGCATTTT
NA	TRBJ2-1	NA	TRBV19	CASSKRAGVSYNEQFF	TGTGCCAGTAGTAAACGGGCGGGTGTCTCCTACAATGAGCAGTTCTTC
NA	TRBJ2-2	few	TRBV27	CASTRLGDTGELFF	TGTGCCAGCACCAGACTAGGGGACACCGGGGAGCTGTTTTTT
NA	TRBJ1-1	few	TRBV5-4	CASSTGEAEAFF	TGTGCCAGCAGTACGGGTGAAGCCGAAGCTTTCTTT
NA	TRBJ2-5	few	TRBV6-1	CASTRYFQETQYF	TGTGCCAGCACCCGGTACTTTCAAGAGACCCAGTACTTC
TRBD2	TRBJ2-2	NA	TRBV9	CASSVAASGGAANTGELFF	TGTGCCAGCAGCGTAGCGGCTAGCGGGGGGGCTGCGAACACCGGGGAGCTGTTTTTT
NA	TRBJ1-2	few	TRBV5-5	CASSFRQGQGYTF	TGTGCCAGCAGCTTCAGGCAGGGGCAGGGCTACACCTTC
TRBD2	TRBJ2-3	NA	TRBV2	CASKRTSRDTQYF	TGTGCCAGCAAAAGGACTAGTAGAGATACGCAGTATTTT
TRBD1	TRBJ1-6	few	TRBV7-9	CASSLGQGTVASPLHF	TGTGCCAGCAGCTTGGGACAGGGGACGGTTGCGTCACCCCTCCACTTT
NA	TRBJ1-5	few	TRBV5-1	CASSDLGGGQPQHF	TGCGCCAGCAGCGACTTGGGGGGAGGTCAGCCCCAGCATTTT
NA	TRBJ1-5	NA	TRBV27	CASSFTGSNQPQHF	TGTGCCAGCAGTTTTACAGGGAGCAATCAGCCCCAGCATTTT
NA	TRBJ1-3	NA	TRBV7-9	CASSPTRPGSAGNTIYF	TGTGCCAGCAGCCCCACACGCCCAGGTTCGGCTGGAAACACCATATATTTT
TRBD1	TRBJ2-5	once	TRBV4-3	CASSQEFTDRGGETQYF	TGCGCCAGCAGCCAAGAGTTTACGGACAGGGGTGGTGAGACCCAGTACTTC
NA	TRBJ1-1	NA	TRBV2	CASSAGANTEAFF	TGTGCCAGCAGTGCAGGGGCGAACACTGAAGCTTTCTTT
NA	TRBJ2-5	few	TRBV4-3	CASSQAGLETQYF	TGCGCCAGCAGCCAAGCGGGGTTAGAGACCCAGTACTTC
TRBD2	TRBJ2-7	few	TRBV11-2	CASSPRTSGSSYEQYF	TGTGCCAGCAGCCCCCGTACTAGCGGCAGCTCCTACGAGCAGTACTTC
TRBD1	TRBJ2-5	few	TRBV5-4	CASSLAFGQGGETQYF	TGTGCCAGCAGCTTGGCGTTCGGACAGGGGGGAGAGACCCAGTACTTC
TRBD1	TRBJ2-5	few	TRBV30	CAWSGTGLQETQYF	TGTGCCTGGAGCGGGACAGGGCTCCAAGAGACCCAGTACTTC
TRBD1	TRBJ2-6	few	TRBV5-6	CASSLVDRAVGANVLTF	TGTGCCAGCAGCTTGGTGGACAGGGCCGTTGGGGCCAACGTCCTGACTTTC
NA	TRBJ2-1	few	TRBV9	CASSGGIGGSLNEQFF	TGTGCCAGCAGCGGAGGGATTGGGGGCAGTCTCAATGAGCAGTTCTTC
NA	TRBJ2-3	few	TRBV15	CATSRRDSLWSTDTQYF	TGTGCCACCAGCCGGAGGGACAGTTTGTGGAGCACAGATACGCAGTATTTT
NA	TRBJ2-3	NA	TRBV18	CASSPRTDTQYF	TGTGCCAGCTCCCCTCGTACAGATACGCAGTATTTT
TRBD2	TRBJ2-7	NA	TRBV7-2	CASSLLAGGTYEQYF	TGTGCCAGCAGCCTCCTAGCGGGAGGAACCTACGAGCAGTACTTC
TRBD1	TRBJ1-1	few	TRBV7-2	CASSSPFRQGGSTEAFF	TGTGCCAGCAGCTCGCCGTTTAGACAGGGTGGTTCCACTGAAGCTTTCTTT
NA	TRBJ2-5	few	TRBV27	CASSPRGETQYF	TGTGCCAGCAGCCCTAGGGGGGAGACCCAGTACTTC
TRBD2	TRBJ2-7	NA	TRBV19	CASSISGAISYEQYF	TGTGCCAGTAGTATCAGCGGGGCCATCTCCTACGAGCAGTACTTC
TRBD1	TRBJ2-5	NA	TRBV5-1	CASSVPPTGQGQETQYF	TGCGCCAGCAGCGTCCCGCCGACGGGACAGGGCCAAGAGACCCAGTACTTC
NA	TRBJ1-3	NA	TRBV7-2	CASRSTFSGSGNTIYF	TGTGCCAGCAGGTCCACGTTCTCCGGCTCTGGAAACACCATATATTTT
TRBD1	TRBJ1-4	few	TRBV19	CASSGDRVVEKLFF	TGTGCCAGTAGTGGCGACAGGGTGGTAGAAAAACTGTTTTTT
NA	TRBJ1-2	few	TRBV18	CASSATGQHNNYGYTF	TGTGCCAGCTCAGCCACGGGACAACATAATAACTATGGCTACACCTTC
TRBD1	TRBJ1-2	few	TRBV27	CASSPYAQGGVRYGYTF	TGTGCCAGCAGTCCGTACGCCCAGGGGGGCGTGAGGTATGGCTACACCTTC
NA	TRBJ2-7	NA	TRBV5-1	CASSLDSSETRVGHEQYF	TGCGCCAGCAGCTTGGATAGTAGCGAGACCCGAGTTGGCCACGAGCAGTACTTC
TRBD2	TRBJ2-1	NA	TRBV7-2	CASTASGIANEQFF	TGTGCCAGCACCGCTAGCGGGATCGCCAATGAGCAGTTCTTC
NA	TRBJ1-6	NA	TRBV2	CASSEAGGYNSPLHF	TGTGCCAGCAGTGAAGCGGGAGGCTATAATTCACCCCTCCACTTT
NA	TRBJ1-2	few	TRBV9	CASSTQGGLYYGYTF	TGTGCCAGCAGCACCCAGGGTGGATTATACTATGGCTACACCTTC
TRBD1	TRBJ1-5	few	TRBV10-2	CASSETLGQSNQPQHF	TGCGCCAGCAGTGAGACATTGGGACAGTCGAATCAGCCCCAGCATTTT
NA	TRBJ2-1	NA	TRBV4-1	CASSQAAGTNEQFF	TGCGCCAGCAGCCAAGCGGCGGGAACGAATGAGCAGTTCTTC
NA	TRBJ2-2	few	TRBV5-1	CASSLAAGINTGELFF	TGCGCCAGCAGCTTGGCCGCGGGTATAAACACCGGGGAGCTGTTTTTT
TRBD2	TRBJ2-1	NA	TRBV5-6	CASSLGPGLDYNEQFF	TGTGCCAGCAGCTTGGGTCCGGGACTAGACTACAATGAGCAGTTCTTC
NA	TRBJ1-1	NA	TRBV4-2	CASSRIQGNTEAFF	TGTGCCAGCAGCCGCATACAGGGGAACACTGAAGCTTTCTTT
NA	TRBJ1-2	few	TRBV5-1	CASSLGTRGNYGYTF	TGCGCCAGCAGCTTGGGAACAAGGGGGAACTATGGCTACACCTTC
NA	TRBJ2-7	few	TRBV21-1	CASSVVPTGGNSYEQYF	TGTGCCAGCAGCGTCGTTCCAACCGGGGGGAACTCCTACGAGCAGTACTTC